This T cell receptor beta chain was recovered during a study of beta chain features in type 1 diabetes. The wider study: Patients looked much like healthy donors when it came to age, gender and cell yields.

The germline gives CDR1 GTSNPN, CDR2 SVGIG (reference sequence). The CDR3 has 18 amino acids. Trimming shortened V by 3 bases and J by 8 bases, and 26 bases separated the two germline ends. Every donor had blood drawn once into heparin, roughly 0.11 L on average. Using CD45RO/CCR7/CD25/CD127/CD95/CD27, CD4+ naive, central memory, regulatory and stem cell-like memory cells were sorted. Study-wide findings and caveats: The study found fewer insertions and more deletions at VDJ junctions in type 1 diabetes patients.

Concerning this clone itself: Antigen: not known.

Since all of the isolated RNA was reverse transcribed, expressed TCRB transcripts were what got sequenced. TCRdb's copy holds only in-frame clones and misses some; the assay was immunoSEQ multiplex PCR. Among around 340,000 clones listed, around a fifth were seen once. This clonotype originated in a woman between 18 and 29 years old in good health. The material sequenced was naive CD4+ T cells from blood. The chain uses TRBV30 and TRBJ1-6, with D perhaps TRBD1 (5 bases). DNA for the CDR3: TGTGCCTGGAGGGGCAGACTCAGGGCAAAGGGAGGGGATTCACCCCTCCACTTT. Protein product: CAWRGRLRAKGGDSPLHF.